This T cell receptor (beta chain) came from a study of T cell repertoires in cytomegalovirus infection. Study-level background: Carrying CMV and the relevant HLA type showed in public TCR beta signatures.

This clonotype was counted many times. CDR3 length equals 16 residues. Germline V gene lookup returns CDR1 MNHEY and CDR2 SVGEGT. The V gene end was trimmed by 6 bases and the J gene end by 6 bases; junction bases not matched to a gene: 14. MiXCR, applied by TCRdb to the reads, yields one record per CDR3 protein. The table lists around 740,000 distinct CDR3 sequences, less than 40% of them singletons. The V and J genes are TRBV6-2 or TRBV6-3 and TRBJ2-3; 8 positions match TRBD2. This TCR derives from a human donor in good health (CMV status not recorded). Some clones in this sample may be carry-over from other donors' samples. Sequencing was carried out using PBMCs. CDR3 sequence: CASRESGSGTIDTQYF. DNA of the CDR3: TGTGCCAGCAGAGAAAGCGGGAGCGGAACGATCGATACGCAGTATTTT.